This T cell receptor beta chain was sequenced during a study of shared clonotypes between healthy human individuals. Turning to the study itself: Three plates were used per donor for CD4 naive, three for CD4 memory, two for CD8 naive and one for CD8 memory.

The method was immunoSEQ multiplex PCR; TCRdb's version includes in-frame clones alone and lacks a portion of them. The profile shows 2.3 million or so clones, just over 90% of them singletons. Study-level points and caveats: Large sequencing depth failed to make sorted-subset sequencing complete, rarefaction showed. Collection of samples was limited to blood; tissue repertoires likely differ. Among a handful of donors, roughly 5% of naive CD4 clonotypes were found in common.

Details on this clone: The antigen remains unidentified.

V lost 3 bases and J lost 2; bases outside the gene matches: 12. This CDR3 is built from 17 residues. Germline CDR1 reads MDHEN; CDR2 reads SYDVKM. The V gene is TRBV28, the J gene TRBJ2-7; the match to TRBD2 covers 8 bases. Source material: naive CD4+ T cells from PBMCs. Subset described: CD45RA+ positively selected. The receptor was derived from a man aged 18 to 30 in good health. Some clones in this sample may be carry-over from other donors' samples. As DNA, the CDR3 is TGTGCCAGCAGTTTTTCCACTAGCGGAGGCGGCCCCTACGAGCAGTACTTC. It is translated as CASSFSTSGGGPYEQYF.